One and the same sample provided the 9 T cell receptor beta chains below, sequenced in a study of graft-versus-host responses after intestinal transplantation. Only in-frame clones appear in the TCRdb table, and some are missing; sequencing was by immunoSEQ multiplex PCR. The sample has about 15,000 clones, 74% seen once. Intraepithelial plus lamina propria lymphocytes were released by processing graft tissue. The sequencing here drew on ileum tissue, taken 14 days after transplant. The receptor set was obtained from a human patient who received an intestinal transplant, so some T cells may come from the graft donor.

This sequence joins TRBV5-1 and TRBJ2-1, with TRBD2 matching over 7 bases. The V gene end was trimmed by 3 bases and the J gene end by 7 bases; junction bases not matched to a gene: 13. This CDR3 region has 16 residues. Per the germline V gene, CDR1 is SGHRS and CDR2 is YFSETQ. CDR3 loop: CASSWERDSTKNEQFF. DNA of the CDR3: TGCGCCAGCAGCTGGGAGCGGGACTCGACGAAAAATGAGCAGTTCTTC.

The chain recombines TRBV7-9 with TRBJ1-3; the match to TRBD1 covers 7 bases. The germline CDR1 and CDR2 sequences are SEHNR and FQNEAQ (reference sequence). The CDR3 sequence is 16 residues long. J gave up 0 bases and V 5 bases, and 7 bases lay outside the gene matches. This CDR3 reads CASSPGQPLSGNTIYF. The CDR3 bases are TGTGCCAGCAGCCCGGGACAGCCTCTCTCTGGAAACACCATATATTTT. The variable domain in full, with the rest retrieved from reference TRBV7-9 and TRBJ1-3, is DTGVSQNPRHKITKRGQNVTFRCDPISEHNRLYWYRQTLGQGPEFLTYFQNEAQLEKSRLLSDRFSAERPKGSFSTLEIQRTEQGDSAMYLCASSPGQPLSGNTIYFGEGSWLTVV.

This clone was counted only a few times. The rearrangement joins TRBV6-5 to TRBJ1-6, with 10 bases fitting TRBD1. Unmatched junction bases numbered 1, after V lost 5 bases and J lost 6 bases. Germline V CDR1 and CDR2: MNHEY, SVGAGI. There are 14 residues in the CDR3. The CDR3 DNA reads TGTGCCAGCAGTCGGGACAGGGGTAATTCACCCCTCCACTTT. It is translated as CASSRDRGNSPLHF.

The genes are TRBV18 and TRBJ1-2, with TRBD1 matching 7 bases. The CDR3 sequence is 15 residues long. The germline V gene has CDR1 KGHSH and CDR2 LQKENI. The trim removed 3 bases at V and 4 bases at J, leaving 8 bases unmatched. In nucleotides, the CDR3 is TGTGCCAGCTCACCCAGAGCGGAGGGGGCCTATGGCTACACCTTC. Protein: CASSPRAEGAYGYTF. The full variable domain, its missing parts supplied by reference TRBV18 and TRBJ1-2, is NAGVMQNPRHLVRRRGQEARLRCSPMKGHSHVYWYRQLPEEGLKFMVYLQKENIIDESGMPKERFSAEFPKEGPSILRIQQVVRGDSAAYFCASSPRAEGAYGYTFGSGTRLTVV.

This rearrangement joins TRBV27 to TRBJ1-3; 7 bases fit TRBD1. The germline V gene encodes CDR1 MNHEY and CDR2 SMNVEV (reference sequence). This CDR3 contains 15 residues. The V gene end was trimmed by 1 base and the J gene end by 9 bases; junction bases not matched to a gene: 9. This CDR3 reads CASSLWAGGASTIYF. CDR3 bases: TGTGCCAGCAGTTTATGGGCAGGGGGAGCGAGCACCATATATTTT.

In DNA form, the CDR3 reads TGTGCCAGCAGAAAGGGACAGGGAGTGACAGATACGCAGTATTTT. Protein product: CASRKGQGVTDTQYF. The rearrangement uses TRBV6-6 and TRBJ2-3; TRBD1 matches at 9 bases. Unmatched junction bases numbered 7, after V lost 6 bases and J lost 3 bases. The CDR3 totals 15 residues. CDR1 and CDR2 (germline): MNHNY, SVGAGI (reference sequence).

J is TRBJ2-7 and V is TRBV5-6, with 10 bases aligning to TRBD1. The CDR3 length is 14 residues. The V segment lost 0 bases and the J segment 5 bases; nucleotides outside the gene matches: 2. Germline lookup yields CDR1 SGHDT and CDR2 YYEEEE. The CDR3 loop reads CASSLVGQGNEQYF. CDR3 coding DNA: TGTGCCAGCAGCTTGGTGGGACAGGGGAACGAGCAGTACTTC.

In regard to this clone: Other nucleotide sequences from this sample produce the same CDR3. The J gene is TRBJ1-1, the V gene TRBV29-1; possible D gene TRBD1, 6 bases. Trimming removed 6 bases at V and 5 bases at J, with 19 bases between. Germline assignment: CDR1 SQVTM and CDR2 ANQGSEA. The length of the CDR3 is 14 residues. This chain's CDR3 is CSVKTQGTGTEAFF. The CDR3 DNA follows: TGCAGCGTCAAGACACAGGGCACTGGTACTGAAGCTTTCTTT. Together with reference TRBV29-1 and TRBJ1-1, the CDR3 gives the full variable domain: SAVISQKPSRDICQRGTSLTIQCQVDSQVTMMFWYRQQPGQSLTLIATANQGSEATYESGFVIDKFPISRPNLTFSTLTVSNMSPEDSSIYLCSVKTQGTGTEAFFGQGTRLTVV.

The chain has TRBV6-4 and TRBJ2-3; 11 positions match TRBD2. The trim removed 5 bases at V and 6 bases at J, leaving 4 bases unmatched. From germline, CDR1 is MRHNA and CDR2 SNTAGT. There are 14 residues in the CDR3. The CDR3, as DNA: TGTGCCAGCAGTCTAGCGGGGGGTGCGGATACGCAGTATTTT. This encodes CASSLAGGADTQYF.